Below are 21 T cell receptor beta chains sequenced from a single sample in a study of CD8 T cells in Susac syndrome. After extraction with the RNeasy kit, about 0.45 to 1 ug of the RNA was reverse transcribed using random hexamers. One entry per CDR3 protein, called by TCRdb with MiXCR from the immunoSEQ multiplex PCR reads. The table records under 200,000 distinct CDR3 sequences, roughly 94% of them present only once. The sequenced material came from CD4+ T cells from PBMCs. These receptors were obtained from a human donor with Susac syndrome.

The chain combines TRBV14 with TRBJ1-2; the D is unclear. CDR1 SGHDN and CDR2 FVKESK come from the germline V gene. The CDR3 consists of 14 residues. V was shortened by 4 bases and J by 2 bases, with 11 bases between the two germline ends. The CDR3 bases are TGTGCCAGCAGCCCCCCTGGGGAGAACTATGGCTACACCTTC. Translation: CASSPPGENYGYTF.

The V call is TRBV29-1, the J call TRBJ2-7; D gene unclear. The CDR3 totals 12 residues. Germline-derived CDR1 and CDR2 are SQVTM and ANQGSEA. V lost 3 bases to trimming and J lost 0 bases, with 6 bases between them. In DNA form, the CDR3 reads TGCAGCGTTGAGCTCAGCTCCTACGAGCAGTACTTC. This gives the protein CSVELSSYEQYF.

This clonotype appeared a single time. The chain carries TRBV12-3 or TRBV12-4 and TRBJ1-6; possible D gene TRBD1, 5 bases. The CDR3 sequence is 19 residues long. V was clipped by 5 bases and J by 2 bases, with 22 bases between them. In nucleotides, the CDR3 is TGTGCCAGCAGTCGGAACCCTGGGCCAGGGTCGACCTATAATTCACCCCTCCACTTT. Translation: CASSRNPGPGSTYNSPLHF.

This clonotype was found a few times. V usage is TRBV9 and J usage is TRBJ2-7; D is undetermined. The V gene lost 0 bases and the J gene lost 7 bases, with 11 bases spanning the gap. The CDR3 is 13 amino acids. CDR1 and CDR2 (germline): SGDLS, YYNGEE. The CDR3 bases are TGTGCCAGCAGCGTAGCTGATGGGCAAGAGCAGTACTTC. It encodes CASSVADGQEQYF.

This clonotype came up once. V gene TRBV9 combines with J gene TRBJ2-1; D may match TRBD1 or TRBD2 (6 bases each). This CDR3 spans 16 amino acids. Between the trimmed V and J ends, which lost 4 bases and 6 bases, there was a span of 20 bases. The V gene's germline CDR1 is SGDLS and CDR2 YYNGEE. Here the CDR3 DNA reads TGTGCCAGCAGCTTAGATCCGTATGAGGGGGGCAATGAGCAGTTCTTC. Its translation is CASSLDPYEGGNEQFF.

The chain has TRBV12-3 or TRBV12-4 and TRBJ1-1, with D unclear. Trimming stripped 3 bases from V and 5 bases from J, with 4 bases between. The CDR3 has 11 amino acids. This chain's CDR3 is CASSLMTEAFF. CDR3 nucleotides: TGTGCCAGCAGTTTGATGACTGAAGCTTTCTTT.

This rearrangement joins TRBV7-9 to TRBJ2-7; no clear D gene. CDR1 SEHNR and CDR2 FQNEAQ come from the germline V gene (reference sequence). The CDR3 length is 12 residues. The CDR3 here is CAAQTGHYEQYF. CDR3 coding DNA: TGTGCAGCCCAGACCGGGCACTACGAGCAGTACTTC.

This clonotype was picked up one time. This chain joins TRBV5-4 and TRBJ2-5; 7 nucleotides line up with TRBD1. Germline values: CDR1 SGHNT, CDR2 YYREEE (reference sequence). V gave up 4 bases and J gave up 5 bases; unmatched junction bases: 5. The CDR3 has 13 amino acids. CDR3 amino acids: CASSEQGLETQYF. DNA of the CDR3: TGTGCCAGCAGCGAACAGGGGTTGGAGACCCAGTACTTC.

CDR3 region: CASSRASGPYEQYF. The DNA of the CDR3 is TGTGCCAGCTCAAGGGCTAGCGGGCCCTACGAGCAGTACTTC. The chain joins TRBV18 to TRBJ2-7, with 8 bases fitting TRBD2. The ends lost 5 bases at V and 2 bases at J; junction bases unmatched: 5. This CDR3 spans 14 amino acids. Germline V CDR1 and CDR2: KGHSH, LQKENI.

The CDR3 bases are TGCAGTGCTAGAATGAGGACAGGGCGCTACAATGAGCAGTTCTTC. Its translation is CSARMRTGRYNEQFF. The V gene is TRBV20-1, the J gene TRBJ2-1, with 8 bases identical to TRBD1. The CDR3 is 15 residues long. Germline V lookup: CDR1 DFQATT, CDR2 SNEGSKA (reference sequence). The V segment lost 2 bases and the J segment 3 bases; nucleotides outside the gene matches: 6.

The rearrangement joins TRBV10-3 to TRBJ1-2; D remains ambiguous. V dropped 3 bases and J dropped 5 bases, with 19 bases sitting between them. CDR1 and CDR2 from the germline V gene are ENHRY and SYGVKD. This CDR3 is 16 amino acids long. For the CDR3, the DNA is TGTGCCATCAGTGAATCGGCGGCGGGTTTAGGATATGGCTACACCTTC. It codes for CAISESAAGLGYGYTF.

This CDR3 reads CAISGGQGARTDTQYF. In DNA form, the CDR3 reads TGTGCCATCAGTGGAGGACAGGGGGCTAGGACAGATACGCAGTATTTT. J is TRBJ2-3 and V is TRBV10-3; 11 nucleotides match TRBD1. The CDR3 is 16 residues long. V shed 4 bases and J 3 bases; nucleotides not matched to a gene: 6. CDR1 ENHRY and CDR2 SYGVKD come from the germline V gene.

The chain employs TRBV7-9 and TRBJ2-3; no definite D call. The CDR3 has 13 amino acids. The germline V gene encodes CDR1 SEHNR and CDR2 FQNEAQ (reference sequence). V shed 1 base and J shed 4 bases, with 6 bases lying between them. CDR3 residues: CASSLVQSDTQYF. The CDR3 nucleotides are TGTGCCAGCAGCTTAGTTCAGTCAGATACGCAGTATTTT.

This sequence joins TRBV19 and TRBJ1-5, with D possibly TRBD1 on 6 matching bases. Germline CDR1 and CDR2: LNHDA and SQIVND (reference sequence). Deletions cut 4 bases from V and 4 bases from J, with 8 bases between. This CDR3 contains 13 residues. The DNA of the CDR3 is TGTGCCAGTAGTACGCAGGGGAATCAGCCCCAGCATTTT. The encoded protein is CASSTQGNQPQHF.

V is TRBV20-1 and J is TRBJ2-7, with a tentative D call TRBD1 (7 bases). CDR1 DFQATT and CDR2 SNEGSKA come from the germline V gene (reference sequence). The V gene lost 0 bases and the J gene lost 7 bases, with 16 bases spanning the gap. This CDR3 is built from 14 residues. Written as DNA, the CDR3 is TGCAGTGCTAGAGATGGGAGGCAGGGGGATGAGCAGTACTTC. Its translation is CSARDGRQGDEQYF.

V and J are TRBV9 and TRBJ2-4; D uncertain. Germline CDR1 SGDLS, CDR2 YYNGEE. This CDR3 is built from 14 residues. V was cut by 0 bases and J by 2 bases, with 6 bases left in between. As DNA, the CDR3 is TGTGCCAGCAGCGTAGCACCAACCAAAAACATTCAGTACTTC. Its protein is CASSVAPTKNIQYF.

DNA for the CDR3: TGTGCCAGCAGTAATAGCGGGGGAGCTAGCACAGATACGCAGTATTTT. As protein: CASSNSGGASTDTQYF. The rearrangement links TRBV27 to TRBJ2-3; TRBD2 matches 9 bases. V lost 5 bases to trimming and J lost 0 bases; unmatched junction nucleotides: 6. This CDR3 has 16 amino acids. Looked up from germline, CDR1 is MNHEY and CDR2 is SMNVEV (reference sequence).

This clonotype was detected only once. The J gene is TRBJ1-1, the V gene TRBV30; D might be TRBD1 (5 bases). The CDR3 loop spans 14 amino acids. Per the germline V gene, CDR1 is GTSNPN and CDR2 is SVGIG (reference sequence). Trimming shortened V by 3 bases and J by 4 bases, and 15 bases separated the two germline ends. The CDR3 protein is CAWREPGGVTEAFF. CDR3 nucleotides: TGTGCCTGGAGGGAGCCCGGGGGGGTCACTGAAGCTTTCTTT.

The chain is built from TRBV15 and TRBJ2-5, with 7 bases matching TRBD1. The CDR3 sequence is 15 residues long. Germline trimming cut 1 base from V and 5 bases from J; bases unmatched to any gene: 7. Germline lookup yields CDR1 LNHNV and CDR2 YYDKDF (reference sequence). The CDR3 nucleotides read TGTGCCACCAGCAGAGTACAGGGGTGGGGGGAGACCCAGTACTTC. As protein: CATSRVQGWGETQYF. The full variable domain, in which reference TRBV15 and TRBJ2-5 provide the parts outside the CDR3, is DAMVIQNPRYQVTQFGKPVTLSCSQTLNHNVMYWYQQKSSQAPKLLFHYYDKDFNNEADTPDNFQSRRPNTSFCFLDIRSPGLGDTAMYLCATSRVQGWGETQYFGPGTRLLVL.

The chain joins TRBV5-1 to TRBJ2-3; 10 positions match TRBD1. J gave up 1 base and V 5 bases, and 7 bases lay outside the gene matches. Germline CDR1 SGHRS, CDR2 YFSETQ. This CDR3 is 16 amino acids long. Here the CDR3 reads CASRPTGTGGTDTQYF. CDR3 DNA sequence: TGCGCCAGCAGGCCCACCGGGACAGGGGGCACAGATACGCAGTATTTT.

This chain connects TRBV7-2 to TRBJ1-1; unclear D gene. The V gene's germline CDR1 is SGHTA and CDR2 FQGNSA. Deletions cut 2 bases from V and 0 bases from J, with 4 bases between. The CDR3 runs to 13 residues. The CDR3 spells CASSLRMNTEAFF. As DNA, the CDR3 is TGTGCCAGCAGCTTAAGAATGAACACTGAAGCTTTCTTT.